This T cell receptor (beta chain) was sequenced for a study of control samples from healthy donors and cancer patients. Germline V CDR1 and CDR2: SGHTA, FQGNSA. This CDR3 region has 13 residues. The V gene lost 2 bases and the J gene lost 9 bases, with 11 bases spanning the gap. Only in-frame clones appear in the TCRdb table, and some are missing; sequencing was by immunoSEQ multiplex PCR. The sample totals about 200,000 clones. The TCR originated in a woman aged 30 to 39 in good health. The genes are TRBV7-2 and TRBJ2-1, with D perhaps matching TRBD2 (5 bases). The sample taken for sequencing was blood. The CDR3 sequence: CASSLTGRVEQFF. CDR3 DNA sequence: TGTGCCAGCAGCTTAACCGGGCGGGTTGAGCAGTTCTTC.